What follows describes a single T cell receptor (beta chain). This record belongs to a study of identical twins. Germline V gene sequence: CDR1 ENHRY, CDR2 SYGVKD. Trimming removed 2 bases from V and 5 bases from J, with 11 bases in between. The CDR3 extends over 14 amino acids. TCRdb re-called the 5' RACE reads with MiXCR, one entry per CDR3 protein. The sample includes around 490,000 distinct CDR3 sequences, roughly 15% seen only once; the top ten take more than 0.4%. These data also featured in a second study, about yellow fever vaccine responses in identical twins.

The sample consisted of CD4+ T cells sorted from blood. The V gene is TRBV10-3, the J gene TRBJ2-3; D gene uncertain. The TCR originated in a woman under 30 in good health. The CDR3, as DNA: TGTGCCATCAGTGAGCGGCTAGTTCAAGATACGCAGTATTTT. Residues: CAISERLVQDTQYF.